This paragraph reports one T cell receptor beta chain. These data originate in a study of blood T cell repertoires in COVID-19. The V end was cut by 3 bases, the J end by 4 bases, with 12 bases between. The CDR3 spans 14 residues. The germline V gene has CDR1 SGHDN and CDR2 FVKESK. Here immunoSEQ multiplex PCR was the method, and the copy in TCRdb shows in-frame clones only, minus some. The table shows under 300,000 clones, with roughly 83% occurring only once. The specimen sequenced was peripheral blood. This receptor was taken from a human donor with COVID-19, enrolled during active disease. The donor label of this sample is uncertain. This sequence joins TRBV14 and TRBJ1-1, with D hard to call. The CDR3 bases are TGTGCCAGCAGCCAGGCGGGGATGACCACTGAAGCTTTCTTT. This gives the protein CASSQAGMTTEAFF.